These 19 T cell receptor beta chains share one sample of origin, sequenced in a study of blood T cell repertoires in COVID-19. Profiling relied on immunoSEQ multiplex PCR, and the TCRdb table lists in-frame clones only, not all of them. The table records about 190,000 clones, nearly 90% of them present only once. The sample was peripheral blood. These receptors originate from a man in his fifties or sixties with acute or convalescent COVID-19.

The chain carries TRBV7-9 and TRBJ2-1; TRBD1 is a possible D gene (7 bases). The germline gives CDR1 SEHNR, CDR2 FQNEAQ (reference sequence). This CDR3 has 15 residues. Between the trimmed V and J ends, which lost 5 bases and 0 bases, there was a span of 11 bases. CDR3: CASSLRGVSYNEQFF. As DNA, the CDR3 is TGTGCCAGCAGCCTCAGGGGGGTCTCCTACAATGAGCAGTTCTTC.

This chain links TRBV13 with TRBJ1-4, with a possible D match to TRBD1 (6 bases). The V end lost 5 bases, the J end lost 10 bases, and 14 bases lay between the germline ends. Germline V gives CDR1 PRHDT, CDR2 FYEKMQ (reference sequence). The CDR3 loop spans 13 amino acids. CDR3 nucleotide sequence: TGTGCCAGCAGCCCAACTAGGGGGGGAAAACTGTTTTTT. Amino acids: CASSPTRGGKLFF.

The gene calls are TRBV10-3 and TRBJ1-1; D call uncertain. Trimming took 4 bases from V and 0 from J, leaving 9 bases between them. CDR1 is ENHRY and CDR2 is SYGVKD in the germline V gene. This CDR3 is built from 14 residues. The CDR3, as DNA: TGTGCCATCAGTGGGTCGCGGATGAACACTGAAGCTTTCTTT. It codes for CAISGSRMNTEAFF.

V gene TRBV6-1 combines with J gene TRBJ1-6, with D unclear. Germline CDR1 reads MNHNS; CDR2 reads SASEGT. Trimming removed 3 bases at V and 7 bases at J, with 13 bases between. The CDR3 totals 15 residues. In DNA form, the CDR3 reads TGTGCCAGCAGTGATTTGACATCCCGGAATTCACCCCTCCACTTT. Translated: CASSDLTSRNSPLHF.

V gene TRBV9 combines with J gene TRBJ2-5, with 10 bases lining up with TRBD1. Looked up from germline, CDR1 is SGDLS and CDR2 is YYNGEE. The CDR3 has 15 amino acids. With V trimmed by 5 bases and J by 4 bases, 8 bases remained unmatched. The CDR3 DNA reads as TGTGCCAGCAGTTTCCGGGACAGGGGTGGAGAGACCCAGTACTTC. Protein sequence: CASSFRDRGGETQYF.

This clone showed up just once. The rearrangement uses TRBV27 and TRBJ1-5; 9 bases are shared with TRBD1. V was pared by 5 bases and J by 0 bases, with 8 bases of the junction left unmatched. Germline V gene sequence: CDR1 MNHEY, CDR2 SMNVEV (reference sequence). This CDR3 region has 17 residues. CDR3 region: CASSPSSTGGSNQPQHF. The CDR3 nucleotides read TGTGCCAGCAGTCCTTCCTCGACAGGGGGTAGCAATCAGCCCCAGCATTTT.

The J gene is TRBJ1-5, the V gene TRBV19; 9 nucleotides agree with TRBD1. Germline lookup yields CDR1 LNHDA and CDR2 SQIVND (reference sequence). With 7 bases clipped from V and 6 bases from J, the junction kept 4 bases outside the gene matches. This CDR3 has 13 residues. CDR3 region: CASKLTGGQPQHF. In DNA, the CDR3 is TGTGCCAGTAAGCTGACAGGGGGTCAGCCCCAGCATTTT.

CDR3: CASTRLTGDTEAFF. DNA for the CDR3: TGTGCCAGCACCAGGTTAACAGGGGACACTGAAGCTTTCTTT. This chain connects TRBV9 to TRBJ1-1; 7 nucleotides match TRBD1. V trimming: 6 bases; J trimming: 3 bases; junction bases outside the gene matches: 8. CDR1 SGDLS and CDR2 YYNGEE come from the germline V gene. There are 14 residues in the CDR3.

V usage is TRBV4-1 and J usage is TRBJ2-3, with a possible D match to TRBD1 (6 bases). The germline CDR1 and CDR2 sequences are MGHRA and YSYEKL. V was trimmed by 4 bases and J by 2 bases, leaving 10 bases between them. The CDR3 loop spans 14 amino acids. The CDR3 protein is CASSLDSFTDTQYF. The CDR3 DNA reads TGCGCCAGCAGCCTGGACAGTTTCACAGATACGCAGTATTTT.

In its sample, this clone was seen once. The V and J genes are TRBV6-2 or TRBV6-3 and TRBJ1-4; TRBD1 matches at 8 bases. This CDR3 has 15 residues. Germline CDR1 MNHEY, CDR2 SVGEGT. The V and J ends lost 3 bases and 5 bases, in that order; junction bases with no gene match: 5. The CDR3 DNA reads as TGTGCCAGCAGTTATGGACAGGGCCGGAATGAAAAACTGTTTTTT. This encodes CASSYGQGRNEKLFF.

The chain carries TRBV28 and TRBJ2-7; 9 nucleotides line up with TRBD1. Germline V gene data show CDR1 as MDHEN and CDR2 as SYDVKM. The J segment lost 5 bases and the V segment lost 9 bases, leaving 14 bases of the junction unmatched. The length of the CDR3 is 15 residues. CDR3 residues: CASSTPGQGNHEQYF. Here the CDR3 DNA reads TGTGCCAGTTCCACCCCCGGACAGGGGAATCACGAGCAGTACTTC.

The table lists this clone with a count of one. The CDR3 here is CASSYSTRGRGANVLTF. The CDR3 nucleotides read TGTGCCAGCAGTTACTCGACCAGGGGGCGCGGGGCCAACGTCCTGACTTTC. V gene TRBV6-2 or TRBV6-3 combines with J gene TRBJ2-6, with TRBD1 identical over 8 bases. The CDR3 length is 17 residues. V was pared by 0 bases and J by 4 bases, with 5 bases of the junction left unmatched. The V gene's germline CDR1 is MNHEY and CDR2 SVGEGT.

The V gene is TRBV24-1, the J gene TRBJ2-1, with TRBD2 matching over 9 bases. Per the germline V gene, CDR1 is KGHDR and CDR2 is SFDVKD. V was clipped by 4 bases and J by 9 bases; unmatched bases: 15. The CDR3 consists of 17 residues. This CDR3 reads CATSDPLASGGQGEQFF. For the CDR3, the DNA is TGTGCCACCAGTGACCCCTTAGCGAGCGGGGGGCAAGGTGAGCAGTTCTTC.

The rearrangement joins TRBV4-3 to TRBJ2-3, with 9 bases matching TRBD2. CDR1 is LGHNA and CDR2 is YSLEER in the germline V gene. The CDR3 is 21 amino acids. The trim removed 0 bases at V and 2 bases at J, leaving 18 bases unmatched. As DNA, the CDR3 is TGCGCCAGCAGCCAAGATCGGATAGCGGGGGCCAACCTCCTAGACACAGATACGCAGTATTTT. It yields the protein CASSQDRIAGANLLDTDTQYF.

This chain joins TRBV6-5 and TRBJ2-7; 7 nucleotides match TRBD1. Trimming removed 6 bases from V and 4 bases from J; junction bases left unmatched: 9. This CDR3 has 14 amino acids. Germline assignment: CDR1 MNHEY and CDR2 SVGAGI. CDR3 in amino acids: CASRDKGQLYEQYV. CDR3 nucleotides: TGTGCCAGCAGGGACAAGGGACAGCTTTACGAGCAGTACGTC.

J is TRBJ1-5 and V is TRBV19; TRBD1 might be the D (6 bases). CDR1 and CDR2 (germline): LNHDA, SQIVND (reference sequence). Trimming left V 4 bases short and J 0 bases short, with 13 bases between. This CDR3 has 16 amino acids. The CDR3 loop is CASSTRQAYSNQPQHF. The CDR3 nucleotides are TGTGCCAGTAGTACCCGACAGGCTTATAGCAATCAGCCCCAGCATTTT.

The chain has TRBV7-9 and TRBJ1-5, with D tentatively TRBD1 (6 bases). Germline assignment: CDR1 SEHNR and CDR2 FQNEAQ (reference sequence). CDR3 length: 15 amino acids. Trimming removed 5 bases at V and 0 bases at J, with 11 bases between. In nucleotides, the CDR3 is TGTGCCAGCAGCGACCACAGGGTTAGCAATCAGCCCCAGCATTTT. Amino acid sequence: CASSDHRVSNQPQHF.

In this sample, this clone turned up once. This chain uses TRBV3-1 (or the pseudogene TRBV3-2) with TRBJ1-1; D is uncertain. The CDR3 is 13 residues long. V gave up 1 base and J gave up 3 bases, with 6 bases separating them. Per germline, CDR1 LGHDT and CDR2 YNNKEL (reference sequence). The CDR3 sequence: CASSQGQYTEAFF. The CDR3 DNA sequence: TGTGCCAGCAGCCAAGGTCAGTACACTGAAGCTTTCTTT.

The rearrangement uses TRBV19 and TRBJ1-5, with TRBD1 as a possible D gene (5 bases). The V and J ends lost 4 bases and 6 bases respectively, with 16 bases between them. CDR3 length equals 15 residues. CDR1 is LNHDA and CDR2 is SQIVND in the germline V gene (reference sequence). CDR3 bases: TGTGCCAGTAGTAACATGGCGGGGGGGGTTCAGCCCCAGCATTTT. This encodes CASSNMAGGVQPQHF.